This T cell receptor (beta chain) was documented in a study of shared clonotypes between healthy human individuals. Study as a whole: CD4 naive and CD4 memory each took three plates per donor, while CD8 naive took two and CD8 memory one.

Overall study findings and caveats: Sequencing depth was expected to affect clonotype sharing among donors.

Deep-level settings were used for running the assay. In the original processing: Because ImmunoSEQ provided only junction sequences with no quality scores, the filtering differed. The method was immunoSEQ multiplex PCR; TCRdb's version includes in-frame clones alone and lacks a portion of them. V, J and clone size are taken as reported in that table, and D and trimming were inferred from the DNA itself. The sample shows some 300,000 clones, less than 75% of them seen only once. This clone was counted only a few times. Its antigen is still unknown. CDR3 length: 16 residues. Losses at the gene ends were 1 base for V and 2 bases for J; bases not matched to a gene: 5. CDR1 is SGHTA and CDR2 is FQGNSA in the germline V gene.

V gene TRBV7-2 combines with J gene TRBJ2-4, with TRBD2 matching 7 bases. This receptor was taken from a man aged 25-40 years in good health. The sequenced sample consisted of memory CD4+ T cells sorted from blood. The sample's subset: CD45RA-negative fraction. The CDR3 loop reads CASSLVAGATKNIQYF. The CDR3 DNA follows: TGTGCCAGCAGCTTAGTCGCGGGAGCCACCAAAAACATTCAGTACTTC.